This T cell receptor (beta chain) was captured in a study of graft-versus-host responses after intestinal transplantation. The CDR3 loop spans 14 amino acids. The V gene's germline CDR1 is MNHEY and CDR2 SVGAGI. With 4 bases removed from V and 0 bases from J, the gap between germline ends came to 9 bases. This clone was detected once. Antigen: not known. The repertoire was sequenced with immunoSEQ multiplex PCR; TCRdb's copy has only in-frame clones and lacks some. The repertoire has fewer than 95,000 clones, 85% to 95% of them found once; the top ten carry roughly 0.37%. The clonotype originates from a human donor who was the organ donor for an intestinal transplant. The chain uses TRBV6-5 and TRBJ1-1; D perhaps matches TRBD1 (6 bases). The source material was unstimulated CD8+ T cells sorted from spleen or lymph node cells, sampled before transplant. The CDR3 spells CASSLGQMNTEAFF. For the CDR3, the DNA is TGTGCCAGCAGTTTAGGACAGATGAACACTGAAGCTTTCTTT.